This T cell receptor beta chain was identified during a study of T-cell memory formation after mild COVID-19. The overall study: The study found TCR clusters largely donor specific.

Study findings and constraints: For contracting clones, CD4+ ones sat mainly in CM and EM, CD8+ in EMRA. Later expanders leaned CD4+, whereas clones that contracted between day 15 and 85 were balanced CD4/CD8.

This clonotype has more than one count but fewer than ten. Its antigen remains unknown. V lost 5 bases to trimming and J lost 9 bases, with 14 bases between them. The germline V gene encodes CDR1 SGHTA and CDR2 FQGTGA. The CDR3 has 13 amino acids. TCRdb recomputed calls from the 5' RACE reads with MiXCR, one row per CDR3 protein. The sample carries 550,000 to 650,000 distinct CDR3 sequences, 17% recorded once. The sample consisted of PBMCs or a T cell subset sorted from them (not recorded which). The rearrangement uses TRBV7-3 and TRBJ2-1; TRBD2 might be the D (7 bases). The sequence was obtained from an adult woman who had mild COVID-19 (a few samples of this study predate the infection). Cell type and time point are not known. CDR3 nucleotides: TGTGCCAGCAGCCCCGGGGAGGGGGGTGAGCAGTTCTTC. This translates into CASSPGEGGEQFF.